Listed below are T cell receptor beta chains from one sample, sequenced in a study of blood T cell repertoires in COVID-19. Some clones are missing from TCRdb's copy, which holds only in-frame ones; the method was immunoSEQ multiplex PCR. The sample has about 50,000 clones; approximately 80% are singletons. The sequenced material came from peripheral blood. Receptor source: a man in his 60s with acute or convalescent COVID-19. Each CDR3 is given with its conserved first and last residue. The D gene is left open where the match is weak. The size field is filled for only some rows; it gives once, few, many or a size class.

V	D	size	J	CDR3	DNA
TRBV4-1	.	.	TRBJ1-4	CASSQGEREGEKLFF	TGCGCCAGCAGCCAAGGTGAAAGGGAGGGGGAAAAACTGTTTTTT
TRBV12-3/TRBV12-4	.	.	TRBJ1-1	CASRYVNTEAFF	TGTGCCAGCAGGTATGTCAACACTGAAGCTTTCTTT
TRBV19	.	.	TRBJ1-1	CASSIGWPQNTEAFF	TGTGCCAGTAGTATAGGGTGGCCCCAGAACACTGAAGCTTTCTTT
TRBV9	.	once	TRBJ1-5	CASSVGQGDQPQHF	TGTGCCAGCAGCGTGGGACAAGGGGATCAGCCCCAGCATTTT
TRBV18	TRBD1	.	TRBJ1-4	CASSPDRAVGNEKLFF	TGTGCCAGCTCACCGGACAGGGCGGTTGGTAATGAAAAACTGTTTTTT
TRBV7-2	.	.	TRBJ1-4	CASSFHGVEKLFF	TGTGCCAGCAGCTTTCACGGGGTTGAAAAACTGTTTTTT
TRBV19	.	.	TRBJ1-1	CASGGMGTTNTEAFF	TGTGCCTCGGGGGGAATGGGGACCACGAACACTGAAGCTTTCTTT
TRBV19	TRBD2	.	TRBJ2-5	CASSNSGVQETQYF	TGTGCCAGTAGTAATAGCGGGGTCCAAGAGACCCAGTACTTC
TRBV7-3	TRBD1	once	TRBJ2-7	CASSSKGQGEQYF	TGTGCCAGCAGCTCGAAAGGACAGGGCGAGCAGTACTTC
TRBV11-2	TRBD2	.	TRBJ2-5	CASSLEASGGFQETQYF	TGTGCCAGCAGCTTAGAGGCTAGCGGGGGCTTTCAAGAGACCCAGTACTTC
TRBV11-2	.	.	TRBJ2-1	CASSLRQATGNEQFF	TGTGCCAGCAGCTTAAGGCAGGCAACGGGAAATGAGCAGTTCTTC